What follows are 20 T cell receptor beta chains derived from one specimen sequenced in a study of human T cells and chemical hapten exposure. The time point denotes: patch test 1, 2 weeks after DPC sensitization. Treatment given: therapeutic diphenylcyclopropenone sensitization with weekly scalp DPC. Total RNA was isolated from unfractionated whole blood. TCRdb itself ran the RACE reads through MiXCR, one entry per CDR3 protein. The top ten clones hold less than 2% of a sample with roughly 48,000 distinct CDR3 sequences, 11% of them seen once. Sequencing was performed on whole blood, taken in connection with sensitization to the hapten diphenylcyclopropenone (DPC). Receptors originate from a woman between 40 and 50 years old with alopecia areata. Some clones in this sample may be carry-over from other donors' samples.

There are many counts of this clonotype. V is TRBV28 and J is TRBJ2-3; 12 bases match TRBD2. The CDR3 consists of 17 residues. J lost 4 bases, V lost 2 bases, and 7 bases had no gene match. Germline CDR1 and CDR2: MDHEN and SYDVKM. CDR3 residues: CASSLAQLAGGPDTQYF. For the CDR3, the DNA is TGTGCCAGCAGTTTAGCCCAGCTAGCGGGGGGGCCAGATACGCAGTATTTT.

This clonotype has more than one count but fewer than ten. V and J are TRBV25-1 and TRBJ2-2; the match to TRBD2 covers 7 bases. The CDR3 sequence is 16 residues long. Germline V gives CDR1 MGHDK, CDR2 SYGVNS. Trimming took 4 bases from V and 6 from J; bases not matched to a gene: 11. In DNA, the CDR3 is TGTGCCAGCAGTGCCCAGCGGGACTACAAGTCCGGGGAGCTGTTTTTT. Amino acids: CASSAQRDYKSGELFF.

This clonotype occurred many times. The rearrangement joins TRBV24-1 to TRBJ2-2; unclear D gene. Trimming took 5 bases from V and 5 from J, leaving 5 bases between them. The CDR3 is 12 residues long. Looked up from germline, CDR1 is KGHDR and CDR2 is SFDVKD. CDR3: CATSGRTGELFF. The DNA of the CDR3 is TGTGCCACCAGTGGAAGAACCGGGGAGCTGTTTTTT.

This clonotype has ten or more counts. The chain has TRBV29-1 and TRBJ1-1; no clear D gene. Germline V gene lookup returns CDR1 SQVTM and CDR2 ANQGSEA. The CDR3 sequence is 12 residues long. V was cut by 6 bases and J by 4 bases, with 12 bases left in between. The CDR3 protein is CSVNSLTTEAFF. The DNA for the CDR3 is TGCAGCGTGAACTCGTTAACCACTGAAGCTTTCTTT.

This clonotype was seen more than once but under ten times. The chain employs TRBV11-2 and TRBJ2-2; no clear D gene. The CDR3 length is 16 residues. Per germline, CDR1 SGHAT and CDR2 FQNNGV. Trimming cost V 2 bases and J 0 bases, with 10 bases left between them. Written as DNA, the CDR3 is TGTGCCAGCAGCTTACGTGTAGGAGCGAACACCGGGGAGCTGTTTTTT. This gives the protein CASSLRVGANTGELFF.

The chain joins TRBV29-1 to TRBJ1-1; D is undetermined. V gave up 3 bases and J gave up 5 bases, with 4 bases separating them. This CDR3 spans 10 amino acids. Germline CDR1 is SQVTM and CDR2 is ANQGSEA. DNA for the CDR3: TGCAGCGTTGACCAGACTGAAGCTTTCTTT. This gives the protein CSVDQTEAFF.

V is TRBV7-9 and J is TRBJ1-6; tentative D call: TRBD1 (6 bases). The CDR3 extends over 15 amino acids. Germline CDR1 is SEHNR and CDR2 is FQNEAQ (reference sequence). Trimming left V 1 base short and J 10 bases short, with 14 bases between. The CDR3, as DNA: TGTGCCAGCAGCTTAGAAGGGGGGGCTGTATCACCCCTCCACTTT. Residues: CASSLEGGAVSPLHF.

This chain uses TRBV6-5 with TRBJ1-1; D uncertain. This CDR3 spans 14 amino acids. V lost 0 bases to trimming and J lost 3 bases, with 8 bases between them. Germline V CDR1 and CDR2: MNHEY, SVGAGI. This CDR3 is CASSYSYRDTEAFF. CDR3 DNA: TGTGCCAGCAGTTACTCATACCGAGACACTGAAGCTTTCTTT.

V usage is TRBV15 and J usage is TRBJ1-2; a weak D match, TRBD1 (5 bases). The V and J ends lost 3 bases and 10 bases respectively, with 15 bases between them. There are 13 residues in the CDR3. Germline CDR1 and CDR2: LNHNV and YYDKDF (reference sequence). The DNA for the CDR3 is TGTGCCACCAGCAGCTCAGGGAGCATGGACTACACCTTC. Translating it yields CATSSSGSMDYTF.

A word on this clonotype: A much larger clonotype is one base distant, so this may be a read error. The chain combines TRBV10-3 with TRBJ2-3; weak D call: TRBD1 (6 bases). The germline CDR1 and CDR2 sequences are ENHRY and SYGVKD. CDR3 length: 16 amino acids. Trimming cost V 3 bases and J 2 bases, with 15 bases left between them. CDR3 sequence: CAISESTQGITDTQYF. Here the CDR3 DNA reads TGTGCCATCAGTGAATCGACGCAGGGGATCACAGATACGCAGTATTTT.

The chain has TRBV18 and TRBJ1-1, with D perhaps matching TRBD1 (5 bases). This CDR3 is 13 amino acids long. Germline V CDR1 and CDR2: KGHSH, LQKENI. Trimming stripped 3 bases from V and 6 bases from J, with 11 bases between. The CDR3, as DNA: TGTGCCAGCTCACCTCTACAGGTTCCTGAAGCTTTCTTT. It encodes CASSPLQVPEAFF.

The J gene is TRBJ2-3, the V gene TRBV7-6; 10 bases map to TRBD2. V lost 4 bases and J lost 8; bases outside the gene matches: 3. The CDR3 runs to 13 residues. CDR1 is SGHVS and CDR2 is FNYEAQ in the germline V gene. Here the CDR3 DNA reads TGTGCCAGCAGCTCGAGACTAGCGGGTACGCAGTATTTT. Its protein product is CASSSRLAGTQYF. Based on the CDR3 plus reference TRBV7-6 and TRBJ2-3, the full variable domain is GAGVSQSPRYKVTKRGQDVALRCDPISGHVSLYWYRQALGQGPEFLTYFNYEAQQDKSGLPNDRFSAERPEGSISTLTIQRTEQRDSAMYRCASSSRLAGTQYFGPGTRLTVL.

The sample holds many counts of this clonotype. CDR3 sequence (DNA): TGTGCCAGCAGTCCCTCCCTAGCGGGGGGCGACACAGATACGCAGTATTTT. Protein product: CASSPSLAGGDTDTQYF. This sequence joins TRBV7-6 and TRBJ2-3; 11 bases are a match to TRBD2. V lost 6 bases and J lost 2; bases outside the gene matches: 10. The germline CDR1 and CDR2 sequences are SGHVS and FNYEAQ. CDR3 length: 17 residues.

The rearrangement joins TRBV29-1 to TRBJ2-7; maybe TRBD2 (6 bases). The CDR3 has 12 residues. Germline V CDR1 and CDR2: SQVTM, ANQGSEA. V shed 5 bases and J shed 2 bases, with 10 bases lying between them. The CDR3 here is CSVKEGTYEQYF. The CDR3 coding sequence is TGCAGCGTTAAGGAGGGGACCTACGAGCAGTACTTC.

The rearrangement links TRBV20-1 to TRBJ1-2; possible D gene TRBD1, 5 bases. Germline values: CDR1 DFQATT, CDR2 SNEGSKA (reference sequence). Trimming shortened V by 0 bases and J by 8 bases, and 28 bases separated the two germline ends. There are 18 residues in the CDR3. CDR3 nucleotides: TGCAGTGCTAGAGATGAAGGTGGAGGCGGCAGGGCAATTAGCGGCTACACCTTC. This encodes CSARDEGGGGRAISGYTF.

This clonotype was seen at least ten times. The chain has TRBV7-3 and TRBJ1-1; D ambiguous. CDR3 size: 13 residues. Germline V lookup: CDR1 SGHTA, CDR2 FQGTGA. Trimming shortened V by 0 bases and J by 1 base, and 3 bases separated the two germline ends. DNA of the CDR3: TGTGCCAGCAGCTTAACAACGAACACTGAAGCTTTCTTT. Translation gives CASSLTTNTEAFF. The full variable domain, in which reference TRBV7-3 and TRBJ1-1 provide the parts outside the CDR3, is GAGVSQTPSNKVTEKGKYVELRCDPISGHTALYWYRQSLGQGPEFLIYFQGTGAADDSGLPNDRFFAVRPEGSVSTLKIQRTERGDSAVYLCASSLTTNTEAFFGQGTRLTVV.

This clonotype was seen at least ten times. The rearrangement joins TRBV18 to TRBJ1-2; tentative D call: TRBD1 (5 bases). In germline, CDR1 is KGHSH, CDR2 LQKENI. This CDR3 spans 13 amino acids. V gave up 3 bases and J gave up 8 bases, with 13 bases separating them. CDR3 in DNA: TGTGCCAGCTCACCTTCGGACACCCGCGGCTACACCTTC. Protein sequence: CASSPSDTRGYTF. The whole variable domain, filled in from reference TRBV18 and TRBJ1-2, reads NAGVMQNPRHLVRRRGQEARLRCSPMKGHSHVYWYRQLPEEGLKFMVYLQKENIIDESGMPKERFSAEFPKEGPSILRIQQVVRGDSAAYFCASSPSDTRGYTFGSGTRLTVV.

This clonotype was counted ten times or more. CDR3 bases: TGTGCCAGCAGCCGGCCTGGATACGAGCAGTACTTC. Its protein product is CASSRPGYEQYF. The V call is TRBV7-2, the J call TRBJ2-7; D ambiguous. Germline V gives CDR1 SGHTA, CDR2 FQGNSA. This CDR3 contains 12 residues. With 5 bases removed from V and 4 bases from J, the gap between germline ends came to 9 bases.

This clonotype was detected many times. CDR3 in amino acids: CASSFLLRGSGQETQYF. CDR3 DNA sequence: TGTGCCAGCAGTTTCCTACTCAGGGGTTCCGGACAAGAGACCCAGTACTTC. This rearrangement joins TRBV6-5 to TRBJ2-5, with D possibly TRBD1 on 6 matching bases. With 4 bases removed from V and 2 bases from J, the gap between germline ends came to 20 bases. The CDR3 length is 17 residues. Germline V gene data show CDR1 as MNHEY and CDR2 as SVGAGI.

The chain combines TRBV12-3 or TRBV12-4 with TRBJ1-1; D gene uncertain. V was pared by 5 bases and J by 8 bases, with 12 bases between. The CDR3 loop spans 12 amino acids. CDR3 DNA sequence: TGTGCCAGCAGTCAACGGACGGCAGAAGCTTTCTTT. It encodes CASSQRTAEAFF.